This is a list of T cell receptor beta chains from one sample in a study of shared clonotypes between healthy human individuals. Sequencing used immunoSEQ multiplex PCR; TCRdb keeps in-frame clones, though not all of them. Of 780,000 or so clones listed, 72% were seen once; the top ten hold about 1.8%. Specimen: memory CD4+ T cells sorted from blood. Receptor source: a woman aged 25 to 39 in good health. Each CDR3 is given without its conserved first and last residue.

TRBV28	TRBJ1-5	ASMTPGQGDQPQH
TRBV4-1	TRBJ2-1	ASSQATSGKLNEQF
TRBV5-1	TRBJ1-4	ASSLSVGTNEKLF
TRBV7-3	TRBJ2-3	ASSPGLATDTQY
TRBV11-2	TRBJ2-7	ASSIRTSGYEQY
TRBV30	TRBJ2-2	AWRGGPNTGELF
TRBV5-3	TRBJ1-5	ARSLARGQGIESNQPQH
TRBV10-3	TRBJ1-1	AISAGRLDAF
TRBV5-1	TRBJ2-7	ASSPGGLGGGFYEQY
TRBV28	TRBJ2-1	ASKRTGEWNEQF
TRBV19	TRBJ1-3	ASSISPGNTIY
TRBV27	TRBJ1-5	ASSLSGTGWQPQH
TRBV7-9	TRBJ2-2	ASSQDSAAANTGELF
TRBV6-5	TRBJ2-1	ASNGAHNEQF
TRBV4-1	TRBJ1-1	ASSQDFRYTRGGGTEAF
TRBV28	TRBJ2-1	ASSFPTSSYNEQF
TRBV5-1	TRBJ2-4	ASSLGYKNIQY
TRBV5-6	TRBJ1-2	ASSWGRGGGYGYT
TRBV7-2	TRBJ2-1	ASSPISGRVSEQF
TRBV6-1	TRBJ2-1	ASSEEGTSGSVNEQF
TRBV28	TRBJ1-6	ASSPSNHRGSPLH
TRBV7-6	TRBJ1-5	ASSLRQNQPQH
TRBV5-6	TRBJ2-1	ASSLGHASHNEQF
TRBV19	TRBJ2-5	ASSIDRLAGGETQY
TRBV14	TRBJ2-2	ASSRPGLASINTGELF
TRBV19	TRBJ2-5	ASSAFMNSETQY